The present T cell receptor beta chain was sequenced within a study of T cells in Graves' hyperthyroidism and ophthalmopathy. Diagnoses were made from clinical symptoms, serum measures (thyroxine and TRAb), thyroid ultrasound and orbital computed tomography. The TCR beta CDR3 regions underwent amplification using RNA transcripts as the source. A first-round RT-PCR of the TCR CDR3 used the HTBI primer set. TCRdb re-derived calls from the multiplex PCR reads in MiXCR, one entry per CDR3 protein. This sample carries about 360,000 distinct CDR3 sequences, less than 20% of them seen once, and the ten largest clones take 28%. This clonotype was seen many times. The antigen is not known. Between the trimmed V and J ends, which lost 4 bases and 4 bases, there was a span of 18 bases. The germline gives CDR1 SGHRS, CDR2 YFSETQ. The CDR3 runs 17 residues. The study, taken as a whole, reports: Most clonotypes that expanded in the thyroid above 0.001 also showed up in blood.

The sequenced sample was blood. The chain carries TRBV5-1 and TRBJ1-6; perhaps TRBD1 as D (6 bases). The clonotype originates from a young woman with Graves' hyperthyroidism that later progressed to Graves' ophthalmopathy. The CDR3 is CASSAANREGYNSPLHF. DNA of the CDR3: TGCGCCAGCAGCGCCGCTAACAGGGAGGGGTATAATTCACCCCTCCACTTT.